The 27 T cell receptor beta chains presented below share a single source sample, sequenced in a study of blood T cell repertoires in COVID-19. Clones were sequenced by immunoSEQ multiplex PCR, and TCRdb holds only the in-frame ones, with some missing. Seen here are around 200,000 clones, 65% to 85% observed once, and the top ten hold 8.6%. The specimen sequenced was peripheral blood. These receptors were obtained from a man aged 35 to 55 with active or convalescent COVID-19.

The sample holds a few counts of this clone. The chain combines TRBV7-9 with TRBJ2-7; no clear D. Trimming removed 2 bases from V and 2 bases from J, with 10 bases in between. From germline, CDR1 is SEHNR and CDR2 FQNEAQ (reference sequence). There are 14 residues in the CDR3. CDR3 sequence (DNA): TGTGCCAGCAGCTTAAATGAATTAGCCTACGAGCAGTACTTC. Translation gives CASSLNELAYEQYF.

The chain combines TRBV15 with TRBJ1-6; TRBD1 agrees at 7 bases. Trimming removed 0 bases from V and 7 bases from J; junction bases left unmatched: 3. Germline V CDR1 and CDR2: LNHNV, YYDKDF (reference sequence). This CDR3 has 15 amino acids. DNA for the CDR3: TGTGCCACCAGCAGAGATATAGGGGGCAATTCACCCCTCCACTTT. Its protein is CATSRDIGGNSPLHF. Based on the CDR3 plus reference TRBV15 and TRBJ1-6, the full variable domain is DAMVIQNPRYQVTQFGKPVTLSCSQTLNHNVMYWYQQKSSQAPKLLFHYYDKDFNNEADTPDNFQSRRPNTSFCFLDIRSPGLGDTAMYLCATSRDIGGNSPLHFGNGTRLTVT.

This chain joins TRBV13 and TRBJ2-7, with 8 bases lining up with TRBD1. From germline, CDR1 is PRHDT and CDR2 FYEKMQ (reference sequence). CDR3 length equals 15 residues. V lost 0 bases and J lost 4; bases outside the gene matches: 5. CDR3 amino acids: CASSLGWTGRYEQYF. The DNA for the CDR3 is TGTGCCAGCAGCTTAGGTTGGACAGGGCGGTACGAGCAGTACTTC.

This rearrangement joins TRBV7-3 to TRBJ2-2; possibly TRBD2 for D (7 bases). The V end was cut by 2 bases, the J end by 2 bases, with 12 bases between. This CDR3 contains 16 residues. CDR1 and CDR2 (germline): SGHTA, FQGTGA. The chain's CDR3 is CASSLVGGRNTGELFF. Here the CDR3 DNA reads TGTGCCAGCAGCTTAGTCGGGGGGCGAAACACCGGGGAGCTGTTTTTT.

The chain uses TRBV18 and TRBJ2-5, with a possible D match to TRBD1 (7 bases). CDR3 size: 17 residues. The V gene's germline CDR1 is KGHSH and CDR2 LQKENI. V was shortened by 0 bases and J by 1 base, with 15 bases between the two germline ends. DNA of the CDR3: TGTGCCAGCTCACCACCGAGCGCGGGACAGCTCCAAGAGACCCAGTACTTC. This encodes CASSPPSAGQLQETQYF.

The V call is TRBV11-3, the J call TRBJ2-7; D gene unclear. There are 13 residues in the CDR3. Trimming stripped 7 bases from V and 0 bases from J, with 10 bases between. Per germline, CDR1 SGHNT and CDR2 YENEEA. For the CDR3, the DNA is TGTGCCAGCACCAAGGAGCGCTCCTACGAGCAGTACTTC. Its translation: CASTKERSYEQYF.

CDR3 sequence reads: CAWSSREGRATEQFF. Here the CDR3 DNA reads TGTGCCTGGAGTTCTAGGGAGGGTAGGGCTACTGAGCAGTTCTTC. This rearrangement joins TRBV30 to TRBJ2-1; 7 bases are shared with TRBD2. V shed 2 bases and J 9 bases; nucleotides not matched to a gene: 13. CDR1 and CDR2 (germline): GTSNPN, SVGIG (reference sequence). This CDR3 has 15 amino acids. Drawing the rest from reference TRBV30 and TRBJ2-1, the complete variable domain is SQTIHQWPATLVQPVGSPLSLECTVEGTSNPNLYWYRQAAGRGLQLLFYSVGIGQISSEVPQNLSASRPQDRQFILSSKKLLLSDSGFYLCAWSSREGRATEQFFGPGTRLTVL.

The J gene is TRBJ2-2, the V gene TRBV5-1, with a weak D call TRBD2 (5 bases). Germline V CDR1 and CDR2: SGHRS, YFSETQ. The CDR3 runs 15 residues. The V and J ends lost 1 base and 5 bases respectively, with 12 bases between them. In DNA form, the CDR3 reads TGCGCCAGCAGCTTGTCCGAGAGGGTTACCGGGGAGCTGTTTTTT. This gives the protein CASSLSERVTGELFF.

The rearrangement links TRBV30 to TRBJ2-2, with TRBD2 as a possible D gene (7 bases). The CDR3 consists of 15 residues. Trimming took 0 bases from V and 0 from J, leaving 8 bases between them. The V gene's germline CDR1 is GTSNPN and CDR2 SVGIG (reference sequence). CDR3 nucleotides: TGTGCCTGGAGTGTAGGGGGGGCGAACACCGGGGAGCTGTTTTTT. Its protein is CAWSVGGANTGELFF.

This rearrangement joins TRBV7-2 to TRBJ1-1; D not certain. This CDR3 contains 14 residues. CDR1 is SGHTA and CDR2 is FQGNSA in the germline V gene. The V end lost 5 bases, the J end lost 12 bases, and 22 bases lay between the germline ends. CDR3 sequence reads: CASSPLSGSLRTFF. As DNA, the CDR3 is TGTGCCAGCAGCCCCCTGAGTGGCAGCTTGAGGACTTTCTTT. The variable domain in full, completed from reference TRBV7-2 and TRBJ1-1, reads GAGVSQSPSNKVTEKGKDVELRCDPISGHTALYWYRQSLGQGLEFLIYFQGNSAPDKSGLPSDRFSAERTGGSVSTLTIQRTQQEDSAVYLCASSPLSGSLRTFFGQGTRLTVV.

The chain joins TRBV11-2 to TRBJ1-2, with D uncertain. Between the trimmed V and J ends, which lost 0 bases and 8 bases, there was a span of 10 bases. The CDR3 runs to 13 residues. Looked up from germline, CDR1 is SGHAT and CDR2 is FQNNGV. The CDR3 sequence: CASSLEAGYGYTF. As DNA, the CDR3 is TGTGCCAGCAGCTTAGAGGCAGGTTACGGCTACACCTTC.

The V and J genes are TRBV5-4 and TRBJ2-1, with 7 bases fitting TRBD2. The length of the CDR3 is 17 residues. V trimming: 0 bases; J trimming: 1 base; junction bases outside the gene matches: 7. CDR1 is SGHNT, CDR2 YYREEE, per germline (reference sequence). The CDR3 reads CASSLGGSSGSYNEQFF. Here the CDR3 DNA reads TGTGCCAGCAGCTTGGGGGGGTCTAGCGGTTCCTACAATGAGCAGTTCTTC.

J is TRBJ1-1 and V is TRBV19; D unclear. Germline CDR1 is LNHDA and CDR2 is SQIVND (reference sequence). The CDR3 covers 13 residues. V was cut by 4 bases and J by 0 bases, with 6 bases left in between. This CDR3 reads CASSSNMNTEAFF. The CDR3, as DNA: TGTGCCAGTAGTAGCAACATGAACACTGAAGCTTTCTTT. The full variable domain, its missing parts supplied by reference TRBV19 and TRBJ1-1, is DGGITQSPKYLFRKEGQNVTLSCEQNLNHDAMYWYRQDPGQGLRLIYYSQIVNDFQKGDIAEGYSVSREKKESFPLTVTSAQKNPTAFYLCASSSNMNTEAFFGQGTRLTVV.

The V gene is TRBV13, the J gene TRBJ1-1; TRBD1 agrees at 8 bases. This CDR3 is 15 amino acids long. With 4 bases clipped from V and 6 bases from J, the junction kept 10 bases outside the gene matches. Germline V gene sequence: CDR1 PRHDT, CDR2 FYEKMQ (reference sequence). The CDR3 loop is CASSSPTGEIPEAFF. CDR3 coding DNA: TGTGCCAGCAGCTCCCCGACAGGGGAGATACCTGAAGCTTTCTTT.

The chain employs TRBV3-1 (or the pseudogene TRBV3-2) and TRBJ1-2; D is unresolved. CDR3 length: 13 residues. The V end lost 4 bases, the J end lost 8 bases, and 14 bases lay between the germline ends. CDR1 and CDR2 (germline): LGHDT, YNNKEL (reference sequence). The CDR3 region has the DNA TGTGCCAGCAGCCGGTCGGGGTCCTTCGGCTACACCTTC. Encoded protein: CASSRSGSFGYTF.

The chain joins TRBV7-9 to TRBJ1-2; D remains unclear. The germline V and J ends were trimmed by 2 bases and 6 bases, with 10 bases remaining between them. This CDR3 is 13 amino acids long. CDR1 is SEHNR, CDR2 FQNEAQ, per germline (reference sequence). The DNA of the CDR3 is TGTGCCAGCAGCTTACCCAACTCGGATGGCTACACCTTC. Protein product: CASSLPNSDGYTF.

The gene calls are TRBV18 and TRBJ1-1; D is uncertain. This CDR3 is built from 16 residues. Germline V gene data show CDR1 as KGHSH and CDR2 as LQKENI. V dropped 2 bases and J dropped 0 bases, with 13 bases sitting between them. CDR3 protein: CASSPILGRLNTEAFF. The CDR3 DNA reads TGTGCCAGCTCACCAATCCTTGGCAGGCTGAACACTGAAGCTTTCTTT.

The chain uses TRBV11-3 and TRBJ1-3; the D gene is possibly TRBD1 (5 bases). Germline V CDR1 and CDR2: SGHNT, YENEEA. The CDR3 runs 16 residues. Trimming stripped 4 bases from V and 5 bases from J, with 18 bases between. The CDR3 DNA sequence: TGTGCCAGCAGCTACAGACGGCAGGGCGGGAGAAACACCATATATTTT. It is translated as CASSYRRQGGRNTIYF.

The V call is TRBV3-1 (or the pseudogene TRBV3-2), the J call TRBJ1-2, with D possibly matching TRBD1 (5 bases). Per the germline V gene, CDR1 is LGHDT and CDR2 is YNNKEL (reference sequence). The V gene lost 0 bases and the J gene lost 4 bases, with 6 bases spanning the gap. This CDR3 comprises 13 residues. In nucleotides, the CDR3 is TGTGCCAGCAGCCAAGAAGGGGTCTATGGCTACACCTTC. It encodes CASSQEGVYGYTF.

V is TRBV28 and J is TRBJ1-4; the match to TRBD1 covers 8 bases. This CDR3 comprises 16 residues. Losses at the gene ends were 1 base for V and 8 bases for J; bases not matched to a gene: 9. Germline V gives CDR1 MDHEN, CDR2 SYDVKM. DNA of the CDR3: TGTGCCAGCAGTTTATTAGGACAGGGTGACGGGGAAAAACTGTTTTTT. As protein: CASSLLGQGDGEKLFF.

The chain has TRBV24-1 and TRBJ1-6, with 10 bases matching TRBD1. Looked up from germline, CDR1 is KGHDR and CDR2 is SFDVKD. The CDR3 totals 15 residues. Trimming removed 6 bases from V and 6 bases from J; junction bases left unmatched: 4. DNA for the CDR3: TGTGCCACCAGTTTCAGGACAGGGGGTAATTCACCCCTCCACTTT. Its protein product is CATSFRTGGNSPLHF.

This chain links TRBV11-2 with TRBJ1-3; D is undetermined. V lost 0 bases, J lost 0 bases, and 9 bases lay in between. The CDR3 sequence is 16 residues long. Germline lookup yields CDR1 SGHAT and CDR2 FQNNGV. The CDR3 DNA sequence: TGTGCCAGCAGCTTAGAGGCCACGGGCTCTGGAAACACCATATATTTT. Its translation is CASSLEATGSGNTIYF.

This clone was detected only once. This rearrangement joins TRBV18 to TRBJ2-1, with a possible D match to TRBD2 (5 bases). The germline CDR1 and CDR2 sequences are KGHSH and LQKENI. Trimming removed 3 bases from V and 5 bases from J, with 14 bases in between. The CDR3 is 15 residues long. DNA for the CDR3: TGTGCCAGCTCACCCCCGGGGTTACAAAACAATGAGCAGTTCTTC. Encoded protein: CASSPPGLQNNEQFF.

This rearrangement joins TRBV19 to TRBJ1-4; TRBD1 matches at 10 bases. Germline V gene lookup returns CDR1 LNHDA and CDR2 SQIVND (reference sequence). J gave up 5 bases and V 5 bases, and 8 bases lay outside the gene matches. The CDR3 loop spans 16 amino acids. This CDR3 is CASSFYRDRGNEKLFF. CDR3 nucleotides: TGTGCCAGTAGTTTTTATCGGGACAGGGGAAATGAAAAACTGTTTTTT.

The V and J genes are TRBV7-9 and TRBJ2-5; TRBD2 might be the D (5 bases). V lost 1 base and J lost 6, with 9 bases in between. Germline assignment: CDR1 SEHNR and CDR2 FQNEAQ (reference sequence). The CDR3 loop spans 13 amino acids. The CDR3 coding sequence is TGTGCCAGCAGCTTAGGCGGGTTACAGACCCAGTACTTC. Encoded protein: CASSLGGLQTQYF. The full variable domain, in which reference TRBV7-9 and TRBJ2-5 provide the parts outside the CDR3, is DTGVSQNPRHKITKRGQNVTFRCDPISEHNRLYWYRQTLGQGPEFLTYFQNEAQLEKSRLLSDRFSAERPKGSFSTLEIQRTEQGDSAMYLCASSLGGLQTQYFGPGTRLLVL.

The chain has TRBV19 and TRBJ1-6, with D perhaps TRBD1 (6 bases). CDR1 LNHDA and CDR2 SQIVND come from the germline V gene (reference sequence). This CDR3 comprises 15 residues. Trimming stripped 4 bases from V and 5 bases from J, with 12 bases between. The CDR3 here is CASSTPDRDNSPLHF. The CDR3 DNA reads TGTGCCAGTAGTACCCCGGACAGAGATAATTCACCCCTCCACTTT.

The chain joins TRBV18 to TRBJ2-2; 10 nucleotides line up with TRBD2. This CDR3 has 16 amino acids. With 4 bases clipped from V and 6 bases from J, the junction kept 8 bases outside the gene matches. CDR1 KGHSH and CDR2 LQKENI come from the germline V gene. CDR3 region: CASSLPGLATSGELFF. CDR3 nucleotides: TGTGCCAGCTCACTCCCGGGACTAGCGACGTCCGGGGAGCTGTTTTTT.